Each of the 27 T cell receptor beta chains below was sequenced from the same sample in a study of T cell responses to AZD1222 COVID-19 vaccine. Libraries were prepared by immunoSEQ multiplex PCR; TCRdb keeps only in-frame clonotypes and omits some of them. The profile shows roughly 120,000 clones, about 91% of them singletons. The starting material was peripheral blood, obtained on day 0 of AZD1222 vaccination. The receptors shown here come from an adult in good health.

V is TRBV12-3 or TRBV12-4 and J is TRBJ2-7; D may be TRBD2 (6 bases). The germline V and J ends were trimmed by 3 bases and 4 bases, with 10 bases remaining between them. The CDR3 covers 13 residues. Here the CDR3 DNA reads TGTGCCAGCAGTTTGGGACTCTTGTACGAGCAGTACTTC. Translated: CASSLGLLYEQYF.

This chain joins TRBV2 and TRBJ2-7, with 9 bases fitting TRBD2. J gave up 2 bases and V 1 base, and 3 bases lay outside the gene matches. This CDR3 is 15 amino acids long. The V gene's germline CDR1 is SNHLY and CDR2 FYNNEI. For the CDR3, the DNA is TGTGCCAGCAGTGAAGGACTAGCGGTCGCCTACGAGCAGTACTTC. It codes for CASSEGLAVAYEQYF.

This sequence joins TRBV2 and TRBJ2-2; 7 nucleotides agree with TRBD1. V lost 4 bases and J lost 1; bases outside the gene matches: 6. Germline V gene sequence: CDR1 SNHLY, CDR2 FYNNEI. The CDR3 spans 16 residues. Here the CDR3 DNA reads TGTGCCAGCAGTGGGGAGACAGGGTGGAACACCGGGGAGCTGTTTTTT. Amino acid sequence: CASSGETGWNTGELFF. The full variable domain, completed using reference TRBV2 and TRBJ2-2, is EPEVTQTPSHQVTQMGQEVILRCVPISNHLYFYWYRQILGQKVEFLVSFYNNEISEKSEIFDDQFSVERPDGSNFTLKIRSTKLEDSAMYFCASSGETGWNTGELFFGEGSRLTVL.

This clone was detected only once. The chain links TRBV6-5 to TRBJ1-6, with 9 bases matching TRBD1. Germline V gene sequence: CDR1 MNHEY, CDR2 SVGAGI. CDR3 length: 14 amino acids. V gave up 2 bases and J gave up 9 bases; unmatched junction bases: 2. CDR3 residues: CASSYGTGLSPLHF. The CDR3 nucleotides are TGTGCCAGCAGTTACGGGACAGGGCTTTCACCCCTCCACTTT.

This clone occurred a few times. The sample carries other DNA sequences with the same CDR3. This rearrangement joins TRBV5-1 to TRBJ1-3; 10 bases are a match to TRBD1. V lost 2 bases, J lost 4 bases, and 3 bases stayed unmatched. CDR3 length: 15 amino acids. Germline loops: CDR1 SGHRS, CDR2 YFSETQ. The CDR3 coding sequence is TGCGCCAGCAGCTTAGGGACAGGGGTCGGAAACACCATATATTTT. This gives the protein CASSLGTGVGNTIYF.

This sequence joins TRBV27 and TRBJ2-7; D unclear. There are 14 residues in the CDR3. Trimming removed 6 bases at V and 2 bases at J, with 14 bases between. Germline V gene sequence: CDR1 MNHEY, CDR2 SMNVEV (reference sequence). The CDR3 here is CASRRAPAAYEQYF. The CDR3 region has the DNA TGTGCCAGCAGAAGGGCCCCCGCGGCCTACGAGCAGTACTTC.

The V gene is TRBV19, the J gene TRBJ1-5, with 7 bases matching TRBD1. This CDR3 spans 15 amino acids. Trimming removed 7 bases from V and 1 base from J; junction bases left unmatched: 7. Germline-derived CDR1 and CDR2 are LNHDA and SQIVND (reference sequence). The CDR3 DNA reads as TGTGCCAGTACCCCACAGGGGAACAGCAATCAGCCCCAGCATTTT. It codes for CASTPQGNSNQPQHF.

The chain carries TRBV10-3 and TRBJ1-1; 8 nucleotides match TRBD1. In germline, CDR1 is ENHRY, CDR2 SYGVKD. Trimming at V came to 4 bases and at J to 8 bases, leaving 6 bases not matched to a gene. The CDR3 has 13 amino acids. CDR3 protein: CAISAGQGIEAFF. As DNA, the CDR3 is TGTGCCATCAGTGCCGGACAGGGTATCGAAGCTTTCTTT.

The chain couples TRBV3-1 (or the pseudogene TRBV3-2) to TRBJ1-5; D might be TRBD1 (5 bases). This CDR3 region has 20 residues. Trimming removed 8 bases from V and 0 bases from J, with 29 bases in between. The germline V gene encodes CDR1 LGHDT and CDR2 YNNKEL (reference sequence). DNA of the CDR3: TGTGCCAGCGACTATCGAGACGACAGAAAGCCATTATATAGCAATCAGCCCCAGCATTTT. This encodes CASDYRDDRKPLYSNQPQHF.

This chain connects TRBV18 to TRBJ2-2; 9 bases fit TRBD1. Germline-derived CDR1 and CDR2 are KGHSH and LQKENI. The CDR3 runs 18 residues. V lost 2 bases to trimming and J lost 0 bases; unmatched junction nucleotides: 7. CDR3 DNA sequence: TGTGCCAGCTCACCATACAGGGGGCGCCCCTCGAACACCGGGGAGCTGTTTTTT. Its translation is CASSPYRGRPSNTGELFF. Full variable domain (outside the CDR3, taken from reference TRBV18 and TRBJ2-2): NAGVMQNPRHLVRRRGQEARLRCSPMKGHSHVYWYRQLPEEGLKFMVYLQKENIIDESGMPKERFSAEFPKEGPSILRIQQVVRGDSAAYFCASSPYRGRPSNTGELFFGEGSRLTVL.

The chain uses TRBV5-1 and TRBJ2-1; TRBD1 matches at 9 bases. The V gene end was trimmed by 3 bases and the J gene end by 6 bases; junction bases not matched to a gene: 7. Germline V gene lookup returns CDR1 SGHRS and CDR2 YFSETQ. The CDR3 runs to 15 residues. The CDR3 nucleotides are TGCGCCAGCAGCTCCACCGGACAGGGGTTCAATGAGCAGTTCTTC. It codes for CASSSTGQGFNEQFF.

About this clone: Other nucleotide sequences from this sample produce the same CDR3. The CDR3 DNA follows: TGTGCCAGCAGCTTAGGAGAAAACACTGAAGCTTTCTTT. Translating gives CASSLGENTEAFF. The gene calls are TRBV7-2 and TRBJ1-1; D unclear. This CDR3 has 13 residues. Between the trimmed V and J ends, which lost 1 base and 2 bases, there was a span of 5 bases. Germline CDR1 and CDR2: SGHTA and FQGNSA.

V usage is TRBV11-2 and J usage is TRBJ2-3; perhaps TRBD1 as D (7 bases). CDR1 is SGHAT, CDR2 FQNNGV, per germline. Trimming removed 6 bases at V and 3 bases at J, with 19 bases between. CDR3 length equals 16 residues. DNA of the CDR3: TGTGCCAGCAGGCGAGACCGGGGGACAGCGACAGATACGCAGTATTTT. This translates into CASRRDRGTATDTQYF.

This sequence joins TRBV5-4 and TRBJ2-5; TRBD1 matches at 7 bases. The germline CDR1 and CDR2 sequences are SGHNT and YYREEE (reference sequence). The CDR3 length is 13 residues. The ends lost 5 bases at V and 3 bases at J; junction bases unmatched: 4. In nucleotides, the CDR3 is TGTGCCAGCAGGAAGGGACAGAAAGAGACCCAGTACTTC. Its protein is CASRKGQKETQYF.

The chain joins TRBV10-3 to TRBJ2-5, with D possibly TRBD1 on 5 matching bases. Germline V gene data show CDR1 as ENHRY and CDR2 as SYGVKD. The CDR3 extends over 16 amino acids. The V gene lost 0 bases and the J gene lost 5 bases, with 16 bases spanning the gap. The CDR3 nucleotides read TGTGCCATCAGTGAGTCATGGCAGGGTAGTATGGAGACCCAGTACTTC. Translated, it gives CAISESWQGSMETQYF.

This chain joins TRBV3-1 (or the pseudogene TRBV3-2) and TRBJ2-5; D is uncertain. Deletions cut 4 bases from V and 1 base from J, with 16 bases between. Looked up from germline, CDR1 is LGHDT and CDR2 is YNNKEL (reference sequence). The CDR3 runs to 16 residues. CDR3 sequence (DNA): TGTGCCAGCAGCCTCGGTAAGGGTTCAATCCAAGAGACCCAGTACTTC. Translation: CASSLGKGSIQETQYF.

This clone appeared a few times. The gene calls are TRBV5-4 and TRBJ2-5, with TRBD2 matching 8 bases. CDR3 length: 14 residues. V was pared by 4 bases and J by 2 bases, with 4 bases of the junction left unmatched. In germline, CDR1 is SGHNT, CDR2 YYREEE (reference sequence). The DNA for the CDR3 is TGTGCCAGCAGCGTTATAGCGGGGCAAGAGACCCAGTACTTC. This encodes CASSVIAGQETQYF.

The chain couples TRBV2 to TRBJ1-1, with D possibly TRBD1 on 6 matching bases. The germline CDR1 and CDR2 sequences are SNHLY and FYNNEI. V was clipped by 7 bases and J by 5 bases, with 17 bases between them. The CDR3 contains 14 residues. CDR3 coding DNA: TGTGCCAGCACCCGACAGGACGAGGTTACTGAAGCTTTCTTT. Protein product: CASTRQDEVTEAFF.

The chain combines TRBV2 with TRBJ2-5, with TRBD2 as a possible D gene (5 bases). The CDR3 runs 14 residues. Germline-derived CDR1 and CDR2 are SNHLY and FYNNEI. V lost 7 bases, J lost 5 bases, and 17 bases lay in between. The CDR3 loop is CASNSDYRGETQYF. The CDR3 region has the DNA TGTGCCAGCAACTCCGACTACCGCGGCGAGACCCAGTACTTC. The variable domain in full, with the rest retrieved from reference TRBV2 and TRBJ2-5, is EPEVTQTPSHQVTQMGQEVILRCVPISNHLYFYWYRQILGQKVEFLVSFYNNEISEKSEIFDDQFSVERPDGSNFTLKIRSTKLEDSAMYFCASNSDYRGETQYFGPGTRLLVL.

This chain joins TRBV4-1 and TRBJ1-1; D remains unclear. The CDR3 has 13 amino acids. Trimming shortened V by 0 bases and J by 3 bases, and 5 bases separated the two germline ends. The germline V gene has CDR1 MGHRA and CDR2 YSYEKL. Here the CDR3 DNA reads TGCGCCAGCAGCCAAGATCCGTACACTGAAGCTTTCTTT. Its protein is CASSQDPYTEAFF.

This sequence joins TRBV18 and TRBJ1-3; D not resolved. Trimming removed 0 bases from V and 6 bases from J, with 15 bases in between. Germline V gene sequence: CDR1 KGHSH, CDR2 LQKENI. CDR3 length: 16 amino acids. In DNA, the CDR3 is TGTGCCAGCTCACCACCGTGGGGAGGGTCGACAAACACCATATATTTT. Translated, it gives CASSPPWGGSTNTIYF.

The CDR3 spells CASSKAGTDRGELFF. CDR3 in DNA: TGTGCCAGCAGCAAAGCCGGGACCGACCGCGGGGAGCTGTTTTTT. The V call is TRBV11-3, the J call TRBJ2-2; D possibly matches TRBD1 or TRBD2 (5 bases each). Germline CDR1 and CDR2: SGHNT and YENEEA. The CDR3 contains 15 residues. V gave up 5 bases and J gave up 7 bases, with 17 bases separating them.

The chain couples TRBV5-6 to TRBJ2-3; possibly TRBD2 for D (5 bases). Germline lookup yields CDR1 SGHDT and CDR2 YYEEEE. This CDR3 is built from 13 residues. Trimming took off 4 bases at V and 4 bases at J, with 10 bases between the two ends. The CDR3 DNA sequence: TGTGCCAGCAGCCTGAGGGCTGCAGATACGCAGTATTTT. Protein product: CASSLRAADTQYF.

CDR3 amino acids: CASSYQGTSYEQYF. Here the CDR3 DNA reads TGTGCCAGCAGTTACCAAGGGACATCCTACGAGCAGTACTTC. The chain joins TRBV6-5 to TRBJ2-7, with a weak D call TRBD1 (6 bases). CDR1 and CDR2 from the germline V gene are MNHEY and SVGAGI. This CDR3 is built from 14 residues. Trimming pared 2 bases from V and 1 base from J, leaving 9 bases between.

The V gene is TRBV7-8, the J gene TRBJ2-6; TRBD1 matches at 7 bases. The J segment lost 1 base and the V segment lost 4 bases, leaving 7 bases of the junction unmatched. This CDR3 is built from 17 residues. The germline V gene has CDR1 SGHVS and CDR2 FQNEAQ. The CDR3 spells CASSSAAQGSGANVLTF. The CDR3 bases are TGTGCCAGCAGCTCGGCGGCACAGGGGTCTGGGGCCAACGTCCTGACTTTC.

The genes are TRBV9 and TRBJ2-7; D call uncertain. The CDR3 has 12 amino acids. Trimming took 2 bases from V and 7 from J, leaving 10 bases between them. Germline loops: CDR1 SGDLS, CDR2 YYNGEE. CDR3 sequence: CASSVGYGEQYF. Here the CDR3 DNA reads TGTGCCAGCAGCGTGGGGTACGGGGAGCAGTACTTC.

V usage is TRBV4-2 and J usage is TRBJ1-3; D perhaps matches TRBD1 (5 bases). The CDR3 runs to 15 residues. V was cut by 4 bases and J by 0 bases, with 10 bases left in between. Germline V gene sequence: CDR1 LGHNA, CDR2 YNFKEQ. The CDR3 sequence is CASSRGDGSGNTIYF. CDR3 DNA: TGTGCCAGCAGCCGGGGGGATGGCTCTGGAAACACCATATATTTT.